Presented here are 25 T cell receptor beta chains from one specimen sequenced in a study of blood T cells in healthy people across ages. Then a second PCR, running roughly 7 to 11 cycles, was carried out with a sample-barcoded 5' primer and a J-beta primer mix. TCRdb called the 5' RACE reads again in MiXCR, with one record for every CDR3 protein. This repertoire shows over a million distinct CDR3 sequences, under 55% found once; its top ten account for approximately 4.1%. Sequencing was performed on blood. The receptors were gathered from a woman in her late teens or twenties in good health.

The chain has TRBV27 and TRBJ2-1; 12 nucleotides line up with TRBD2. V was clipped by 7 bases and J by 7 bases; unmatched bases: 5. The V gene's germline CDR1 is MNHEY and CDR2 SMNVEV (reference sequence). The CDR3 is 14 amino acids. The CDR3 region has the DNA TGTGCCAGCACCCCCGGGACTAGCGGGAATGAGCAGTTCTTC. It specifies CASTPGTSGNEQFF.

This clonotype was picked up a small number of times. This chain uses TRBV10-3 with TRBJ2-3, with 8 bases identical to TRBD2. V lost 2 bases, J lost 4 bases, and 2 bases stayed unmatched. The CDR3 is made up of 14 amino acids. The V gene's germline CDR1 is ENHRY and CDR2 SYGVKD. The CDR3 sequence is CAISEPGGADTQYF. The CDR3, as DNA: TGTGCCATCAGTGAGCCGGGAGGGGCAGATACGCAGTATTTT.

The CDR3 sequence: CASSETGSNEQFF. The CDR3 nucleotides are TGTGCCAGCAGCGAAACAGGGTCCAATGAGCAGTTCTTC. The J gene is TRBJ2-1, the V gene TRBV7-6; possibly TRBD1 for D (6 bases). This CDR3 spans 13 amino acids. In germline, CDR1 is SGHVS, CDR2 FNYEAQ. V was cut by 5 bases and J by 6 bases, with 11 bases left in between.

The chain joins TRBV6-2 or TRBV6-3 to TRBJ1-2; no definite D call. Germline V CDR1 and CDR2: MNHEY, SVGEGT. The germline V and J ends were trimmed by 10 bases and 4 bases, with 16 bases remaining between them. This CDR3 is 13 amino acids long. The CDR3 region is CAISKREFYGYTF. The CDR3 nucleotides read TGTGCCATCTCCAAACGGGAGTTCTATGGCTACACCTTC.

This clonotype occurred a few times. The J gene is TRBJ2-1, the V gene TRBV6-5; 8 nucleotides line up with TRBD1. The germline CDR1 and CDR2 sequences are MNHEY and SVGAGI. CDR3 length equals 16 residues. V gave up 0 bases and J gave up 1 base; unmatched junction bases: 2. CDR3 protein: CASSYSGQGSYNEQFF. The CDR3 bases are TGTGCCAGCAGTTACTCCGGACAGGGTTCCTACAATGAGCAGTTCTTC.

This chain connects TRBV15 to TRBJ2-1; the match to TRBD2 covers 7 bases. The CDR3 has 14 amino acids. The germline V gene has CDR1 LNHNV and CDR2 YYDKDF (reference sequence). V was pared by 3 bases and J by 5 bases, with 4 bases of the junction left unmatched. The CDR3 spells CATSSLADHNEQFF. The CDR3 nucleotides are TGTGCCACCAGCAGTCTAGCGGACCACAATGAGCAGTTCTTC.

This clonotype showed up just once. The chain combines TRBV20-1 with TRBJ2-3; 11 bases agree with TRBD2. CDR3 length: 15 amino acids. In germline, CDR1 is DFQATT, CDR2 SNEGSKA (reference sequence). V trimming: 1 base; J trimming: 4 bases; junction bases outside the gene matches: 4. CDR3: CSARASGGWADTQYF. CDR3 nucleotides: TGCAGTGCTAGAGCTAGCGGGGGGTGGGCAGATACGCAGTATTTT.

The chain couples TRBV24-1 to TRBJ2-1, with D possibly called TRBD1 or TRBD2 (5 bases each). V dropped 5 bases and J dropped 13 bases, with 17 bases sitting between them. Germline V gives CDR1 KGHDR, CDR2 SFDVKD. This CDR3 is built from 13 residues. In nucleotides, the CDR3 is TGTGCCACCAGTGTCCGAGAGGGGAGCTTTCAGTTCTTC. Encoded protein: CATSVREGSFQFF.

Only a few counts were recorded for this clonotype. The V call is TRBV12-3 or TRBV12-4, the J call TRBJ2-1; D is ambiguous. Deletions cut 6 bases from V and 0 bases from J, with 12 bases between. CDR3 length: 15 amino acids. The CDR3 spells CASRSGPSSYNEQFF. CDR3 nucleotides: TGTGCCAGCAGGTCCGGGCCGAGCTCCTACAATGAGCAGTTCTTC.

Here the CDR3 reads CATSDPRDRGRETQYF. The CDR3 DNA is TGTGCCACCAGTGATCCAAGAGACAGGGGGCGAGAGACCCAGTACTTC. The rearrangement uses TRBV24-1 and TRBJ2-7; 10 bases agree with TRBD1. TRBJ2-5 matches the DNA end more closely, so the J call is doubtful. The CDR3 length is 16 residues. Germline values: CDR1 KGHDR, CDR2 SFDVKD.

This chain links TRBV27 with TRBJ2-5; D is unresolved. In germline, CDR1 is MNHEY, CDR2 SMNVEV (reference sequence). V lost 4 bases and J lost 0, with 9 bases in between. The CDR3 has 14 amino acids. CDR3 sequence reads: CASSSLTYQETQYF. DNA for the CDR3: TGTGCCAGCAGTTCCTTAACGTACCAAGAGACCCAGTACTTC.

A few counts support this clonotype. Here the CDR3 reads CASSETDNYEQYF. Written as DNA, the CDR3 is TGTGCCAGCAGTGAGACAGACAACTACGAGCAGTACTTC. The chain couples TRBV2 to TRBJ2-7; TRBD1 might be the D (5 bases). The CDR3 consists of 13 residues. With 3 bases removed from V and 3 bases from J, the gap between germline ends came to 9 bases. Per germline, CDR1 SNHLY and CDR2 FYNNEI. The variable domain in full, with the rest retrieved from reference TRBV2 and TRBJ2-7, is EPEVTQTPSHQVTQMGQEVILRCVPISNHLYFYWYRQILGQKVEFLVSFYNNEISEKSEIFDDQFSVERPDGSNFTLKIRSTKLEDSAMYFCASSETDNYEQYFGPGTRLTVT.

The chain employs TRBV7-9 and TRBJ1-1; possibly TRBD1 for D (5 bases). In germline, CDR1 is SEHNR, CDR2 FQNEAQ (reference sequence). The CDR3 covers 14 residues. Trimming stripped 7 bases from V and 6 bases from J, with 18 bases between. The CDR3 region has the DNA TGTGCCAGCACCAACGAATTGTTCAGGGCTGAAGCTTTCTTT. Amino acids: CASTNELFRAEAFF.

The chain carries TRBV5-1 and TRBJ2-7; no firm D call. V was shortened by 4 bases and J by 3 bases, with 11 bases between the two germline ends. The CDR3 is 13 residues long. Looked up from germline, CDR1 is SGHRS and CDR2 is YFSETQ. The CDR3 spells CASSPRHDYEQYF. The CDR3 DNA reads as TGCGCCAGCAGCCCTCGACACGACTACGAGCAGTACTTC.

This chain uses TRBV7-6 with TRBJ2-7, with TRBD2 matching 10 bases. The V gene end was trimmed by 5 bases and the J gene end by 7 bases; junction bases not matched to a gene: 17. The CDR3 loop spans 17 amino acids. Germline assignment: CDR1 SGHVS and CDR2 FNYEAQ. The CDR3 nucleotides are TGTGCCAGCAGCGGGAGAGTAGCGGGAGGTTTCTACAATGAGCAGTACTTC. Its protein is CASSGRVAGGFYNEQYF.

V is TRBV12-3 or TRBV12-4 and J is TRBJ2-1, with D perhaps given as TRBD1 or TRBD2 (6 bases each). CDR3 size: 15 residues. Trimming cost V 3 bases and J 8 bases, with 17 bases left between them. DNA of the CDR3: TGTGCCAGCAGTTTTTGGTCCGGGGGCGAGGATGAGCAGTTCTTC. Residues: CASSFWSGGEDEQFF.

V usage is TRBV20-1 and J usage is TRBJ2-5, with D maybe TRBD2 (5 bases). The J call may be incorrect, as the DNA end agrees better with TRBJ2-7. This CDR3 has 11 amino acids. Germline-derived CDR1 and CDR2 are DFQATT and SNEGSKA (reference sequence). The CDR3 coding sequence is TGCAGTGCTGAGAGGGTGGGCGAGCAGTACTTC. Protein: CSAERVGEQYF.

This clonotype was recorded only once. The chain uses TRBV4-3 and TRBJ2-1; 7 bases line up with TRBD1. In germline, CDR1 is LGHNA, CDR2 YSLEER. V was clipped by 4 bases and J by 4 bases; unmatched bases: 13. The CDR3 totals 17 residues. Here the CDR3 reads CASSRHLGQNFYNEQFF. The CDR3 DNA reads TGCGCCAGCAGCCGACATCTGGGACAGAACTTTTACAATGAGCAGTTCTTC.

This clonotype was picked up a small number of times. The CDR3, as DNA: TGCAGCGTTGAAGGGACTACGGCGCGGGAGCTGTTTTTT. This encodes CSVEGTTARELFF. The V and J genes are TRBV29-1 and TRBJ2-2; a weak D match, TRBD2 (6 bases). The CDR3 has 13 residues. V lost 1 base to trimming and J lost 9 bases, with 12 bases between them. CDR1 and CDR2 (germline): SQVTM, ANQGSEA.

The rearrangement links TRBV18 to TRBJ2-1, with 7 nucleotides matching TRBD1. With the DNA end fitting TRBJ2-7 better, the J assignment may be wrong. CDR1 is KGHSH and CDR2 is LQKENI in the germline V gene. The CDR3 consists of 15 residues. CDR3 residues: CASSQGAGSYNEQYF. In DNA, the CDR3 is TGTGCCAGCTCACAGGGGGCTGGGTCCTACAATGAGCAGTACTTC.

This clonotype was counted between two and nine times. The chain couples TRBV5-5 to TRBJ1-5; D is ambiguous. V dropped 0 bases and J dropped 5 bases, with 18 bases sitting between them. Germline-derived CDR1 and CDR2 are SGHKS and YYEKEE (reference sequence). The CDR3 is 17 residues long. In DNA, the CDR3 is TGTGCCAGCAGCTTGGACGCGGCGTGGGCCACCTATCAGCCCCAGCATTTT. This sequence encodes CASSLDAAWATYQPQHF.

Comment on this clonotype: At one of its ends the junction is not consistent with the germline gene, which may arise from a read error. The V gene is TRBV7-9, the J gene TRBJ1-2, with D possibly matching TRBD1 (6 bases). The CDR3 is 13 residues long. CDR1 SEHNR and CDR2 FQNEAQ come from the germline V gene (reference sequence). The chain's CDR3 is CASGLGGNYGYTF. In nucleotides, the CDR3 is TGTGCCAGCGGCTTAGGGGGAAACTATGGCTACACCTTC.

This chain links TRBV9 with TRBJ2-5, with a possible D match to TRBD2 (5 bases). This CDR3 has 13 amino acids. Trimming removed 7 bases from V and 11 bases from J, with 21 bases in between. Germline V gives CDR1 SGDLS, CDR2 YYNGEE. CDR3 DNA sequence: TGTGCCAGCGCTGCGGGTGGCTCGACTGAGCAGTACTTC. Protein product: CASAAGGSTEQYF. Filled out from reference TRBV9 and TRBJ2-5, the complete variable domain reads DSGVTQTPKHLITATGQRVTLRCSPRSGDLSVYWYQQSLDQGLQFLIQYYNGEERAKGNILERFSAQQFPDLHSELNLSSLELGDSALYFCASAAGGSTEQYFGPGTRLLVL.

The chain recombines TRBV9 with TRBJ2-3, with D perhaps matching TRBD1 (6 bases). The CDR3 covers 15 residues. Trimming cost V 5 bases and J 1 base, with 14 bases left between them. Germline lookup yields CDR1 SGDLS and CDR2 YYNGEE. CDR3 coding DNA: TGTGCCAGCAGTTCATTACAGGGTGGCACAGATACGCAGTATTTT. Amino acids: CASSSLQGGTDTQYF.

This clonotype showed up just a few times. The DNA for the CDR3 is TGTGCCAGCAGTGGCCTTACAGAGACATTTAACTATGGCTACACCTTC. Its protein product is CASSGLTETFNYGYTF. The chain joins TRBV6-6 to TRBJ1-2, with no clear D. Germline-derived CDR1 and CDR2 are MNHNY and SVGAGI (reference sequence). Trimming took off 5 bases at V and 1 base at J, with 17 bases between the two ends. The CDR3 is 16 residues long.